Presented here are 20 T cell receptor beta chains from one specimen sequenced in a study of CD8+CD57+ T cells in acquired aplastic anemia. For sequencing, patients were chosen who had shown expansion of CD8+CD57+ cells by flow cytometry. Both TCR beta VDJ combination and CDR3 sequence profiling were carried out. Genomic DNA was the template for this profiling. Via MiXCR, TCRdb re-called the reads, giving one row per CDR3 protein. Here the sample spans about 180,000 distinct CDR3 sequences, around 50% being singletons. The sequencing sample was made of sorted CD4+, CD8+, or CD8+CD57+ T cells (not recorded which) from PBMCs. The source of these receptors is a human donor with aplastic anemia.

The table lists this clonotype with a few counts. J is TRBJ1-6 and V is TRBV15; D is undetermined. Germline V gives CDR1 LNHNV, CDR2 YYDKDF (reference sequence). The germline V and J ends were trimmed by 8 bases and 6 bases, with 8 bases remaining between them. CDR3 length: 12 amino acids. CDR3 region: CATRLSNSPLHF. Here the CDR3 DNA reads TGTGCCACCCGGCTGTCTAATTCACCCCTCCACTTT.

This clonotype has a handful of counts. The chain uses TRBV6-1 and TRBJ2-7; tentative D call: TRBD1 (6 bases). Germline loops: CDR1 MNHNS, CDR2 SASEGT. Between the trimmed V and J ends, which lost 10 bases and 3 bases, there was a span of 19 bases. The CDR3 covers 14 residues. The CDR3 DNA is TGTGCCACCTCCACGTCGGGACACCTCTACGAGCAGTACTTC. Its protein product is CATSTSGHLYEQYF.

This clonotype was found a few times. The V call is TRBV7-9, the J call TRBJ1-5; D call uncertain. This CDR3 spans 13 amino acids. The V and J ends lost 1 base and 6 bases respectively, with 7 bases between them. CDR1 SEHNR and CDR2 FQNEAQ come from the germline V gene (reference sequence). CDR3 coding DNA: TGTGCCAGCAGCTTAGTGGTGGGTCAGCCCCAGCATTTT. Translating it yields CASSLVVGQPQHF.

This clonotype was counted ten times or more. The chain has TRBV20-1 and TRBJ1-3, with 9 nucleotides matching TRBD1. The CDR3 extends over 14 amino acids. Germline CDR1 and CDR2: DFQATT and SNEGSKA (reference sequence). J gave up 4 bases and V 3 bases, and 4 bases lay outside the gene matches. As DNA, the CDR3 is TGCAGTGCTAGTCGGACAGGGGAAGGAAACACCATATATTTT. Amino acids: CSASRTGEGNTIYF.

Only a few counts were recorded for this clonotype. The chain employs TRBV20-1 and TRBJ2-1; 9 positions agree with TRBD2. V shed 5 bases and J 0 bases; nucleotides not matched to a gene: 2. Germline-derived CDR1 and CDR2 are DFQATT and SNEGSKA (reference sequence). CDR3 length: 14 amino acids. This CDR3 is CSAFSGSSYNEQFF. In nucleotides, the CDR3 is TGCAGTGCTTTTAGCGGGAGCTCCTACAATGAGCAGTTCTTC.

About this clonotype: Since a much larger clone is just one base distant, this may be a read error. This CDR3 is CASGTAVYEQYF. For the CDR3, the DNA is TGTGCCAGCGGGACAGCAGTCTACGAGCAGTACTTC. V and J are TRBV2 and TRBJ2-7; TRBD1 matches 7 bases. CDR3 size: 12 residues. Germline V gives CDR1 SNHLY, CDR2 FYNNEI. The trim removed 8 bases at V and 3 bases at J, leaving 4 bases unmatched.

This clonotype has a single count. At one end, the junction sequence differs from germline, possibly due to a read error. The chain is built from TRBV2 and TRBJ2-2, with 9 bases aligning to TRBD1. From germline, CDR1 is SNHLY and CDR2 FYNNEI. The CDR3 covers 14 residues. In nucleotides, the CDR3 is TGTGCCAGCAGGGGACAGGGCGAACACCGGGGAGCTGTTTTT. Amino acids: CASRGQGEHRGAVF. The full variable domain, its missing parts supplied by reference TRBV2 and TRBJ2-2, is EPEVTQTPSHQVTQMGQEVILRCVPISNHLYFYWYRQILGQKVEFLVSFYNNEISEKSEIFDDQFSVERPDGSNFTLKIRSTKLEDSAMYFCASRGQGEHRGAVFGEGSRLTVL.

The rearrangement uses TRBV19 and TRBJ2-1; TRBD1 matches at 9 bases. Per germline, CDR1 LNHDA and CDR2 SQIVND (reference sequence). The CDR3 loop spans 15 amino acids. V was pared by 1 base and J by 8 bases, with 6 bases of the junction left unmatched. Here the CDR3 DNA reads TGTGCCAGTAGTATAGGGACAGGGGATTGGGATGAGCAGTTCTTC. Protein sequence: CASSIGTGDWDEQFF.

This clonotype was counted many times. The V and J genes are TRBV7-9 and TRBJ1-1; weak D call: TRBD1 (6 bases). The germline V gene encodes CDR1 SEHNR and CDR2 FQNEAQ (reference sequence). The CDR3 sequence is 14 residues long. V lost 4 bases and J lost 6, with 15 bases in between. The CDR3 region is CASSSYREGAEAFF. CDR3 nucleotide sequence: TGTGCCAGCAGCTCCTACAGGGAGGGCGCTGAAGCTTTCTTT.

V usage is TRBV20-1 and J usage is TRBJ2-1, with TRBD1 matching over 8 bases. V shed 6 bases and J 7 bases; nucleotides not matched to a gene: 14. CDR1 and CDR2 (germline): DFQATT, SNEGSKA (reference sequence). This CDR3 has 15 residues. CDR3 coding DNA: TGCAGTGCCAGGGGGGACAGGTTATCAATGAATGAGCAGTTCTTC. Residues: CSARGDRLSMNEQFF.

The chain recombines TRBV12-3 or TRBV12-4 with TRBJ1-6, with D maybe TRBD1 (5 bases). This CDR3 has 14 amino acids. Trimming pared 5 bases from V and 9 bases from J, leaving 14 bases between. CDR3 sequence reads: CASSQQVPGSPLHF. The CDR3 DNA is TGTGCCAGCAGTCAACAGGTCCCGGGTTCACCCCTCCACTTT.

The chain links TRBV11-3 to TRBJ2-7; TRBD2 aligns across 13 bases. Looked up from germline, CDR1 is SGHNT and CDR2 is YENEEA. The CDR3 extends over 15 amino acids. V trimming: 1 base; J trimming: 3 bases; junction bases outside the gene matches: 0. The CDR3 sequence is CASSLGLAGGYEQYF. CDR3 nucleotides: TGTGCCAGCAGCTTAGGACTAGCGGGGGGCTACGAGCAGTACTTC.

This clonotype was detected only a few times. V usage is TRBV20-1 and J usage is TRBJ1-2; 9 nucleotides agree with TRBD1. Germline-derived CDR1 and CDR2 are DFQATT and SNEGSKA (reference sequence). The CDR3 covers 14 residues. Trimming at V came to 4 bases and at J to 4 bases, leaving 7 bases not matched to a gene. This CDR3 reads CSAMGQGTFYGYTF. The CDR3 nucleotides read TGCAGTGCTATGGGACAGGGCACCTTCTATGGCTACACCTTC.

The chain recombines TRBV11-2 with TRBJ1-2, with D possibly TRBD1 on 5 matching bases. Germline V gene data show CDR1 as SGHAT and CDR2 as FQNNGV. The CDR3 sequence is 15 residues long. Trimming took off 5 bases at V and 4 bases at J, with 17 bases between the two ends. CDR3 sequence reads: CASSPTTGTGYGYTF. DNA for the CDR3: TGTGCCAGCAGCCCGACGACGGGGACTGGCTATGGCTACACCTTC.

This chain connects TRBV6-1 to TRBJ2-3; maybe TRBD2 (6 bases). This CDR3 spans 14 amino acids. Between the trimmed V and J ends, which lost 5 bases and 1 base, there was a span of 10 bases. Germline V gene sequence: CDR1 MNHNS, CDR2 SASEGT. This CDR3 reads CASSRDSGTDTQYF. The DNA of the CDR3 is TGTGCCAGCAGTCGGGACTCTGGCACAGATACGCAGTATTTT.

This clonotype has a count of ten or more. The chain uses TRBV5-4 and TRBJ2-2; D is undetermined. V was shortened by 2 bases and J by 5 bases, with 13 bases between the two germline ends. The CDR3 is 15 residues long. Per germline, CDR1 SGHNT and CDR2 YYREEE (reference sequence). The CDR3 coding sequence is TGTGCCAGCAGCTTTGGTGGCCCGGATACCGGGGAGCTGTTTTTT. Protein sequence: CASSFGGPDTGELFF.

The chain employs TRBV7-2 and TRBJ2-5; D gene uncertain. CDR1 SGHTA and CDR2 FQGNSA come from the germline V gene. The CDR3 contains 13 residues. V lost 5 bases and J lost 1, with 8 bases in between. In DNA form, the CDR3 reads TGTGCCAGCAGCGCCCCCCCCCAAGAGACCCAGTACTTC. It encodes CASSAPPQETQYF.

The V gene is TRBV7-6, the J gene TRBJ2-3; 11 bases line up with TRBD2. The CDR3 has 16 residues. Per the germline V gene, CDR1 is SGHVS and CDR2 is FNYEAQ. Trimming took 2 bases from V and 5 from J; bases not matched to a gene: 6. The CDR3 DNA is TGTGCCAGCAGCTTAAGACTAGCGGGAATAAGAGATACGCAGTATTTT. Protein product: CASSLRLAGIRDTQYF.

This clonotype has a handful of counts. The genes are TRBV20-1 and TRBJ2-5; the D gene is possibly TRBD1 (6 bases). Germline-derived CDR1 and CDR2 are DFQATT and SNEGSKA (reference sequence). The CDR3 length is 12 residues. V lost 8 bases and J 5 bases, leaving 15 bases between the germline ends. The CDR3: CSSNSQGETQYF. CDR3 nucleotides: TGCAGTTCTAATTCACAGGGCGAGACCCAGTACTTC.

This clonotype was picked up a small number of times. It may be a read error: a sequence one base away is much more abundant. The conserved final phenylalanine or tryptophan is absent from the CDR3, which likely points to a read error. J is TRBJ2-3 and V is TRBV12-5, with unresolved D. CDR3 length: 13 amino acids. Germline V gene sequence: CDR1 LGHNT, CDR2 FRNRAP. V was clipped by 3 bases and J by 3 bases, with 7 bases between them. Here the CDR3 reads CASGFRLTDTQYL. The CDR3 DNA is TGTGCTAGTGGTTTTAGGCTGACAGATACGCAGTATCTT.